The rows below give T cell receptor beta chains drawn from one sample of a study of cytomegalovirus exposure and HLA in healthy donors. The table came from immunoSEQ multiplex PCR; TCRdb's copy has only in-frame clones and leaves some out. Of around 150,000 clones listed, roughly three quarters are singletons. Sequenced sample: PBMCs. All receptors come from a middle-aged man in good health and CMV-seropositive. The CDR3 runs from the conserved cysteine through the conserved F or W. Fields, in order: V gene, clone size, J gene, D gene, CDR3 DNA, CDR3 protein. The D gene is left open where the match is weak. Clone size is stated in some rows and not others, as once, few, many or a class when expanded.

>TRBV10-2|once|TRBJ2-2|TRBD1
TGCGCCAGCAAAGGGACAGGGGCCGGGGAGCTGTTTTTT
CASKGTGAGELFF
>TRBV21-1|-|TRBJ1-3|-
TGTGCCAGCAGCAAAGGAAGGACAGGGGGAAACACCATATATTTT
CASSKGRTGGNTIYF
>TRBV6-5|few|TRBJ2-5|-
TGTGCCAGCAGCACGGTCCGGTGGGAGACCCAGTACTTC
CASSTVRWETQYF
>TRBV5-5|-|TRBJ2-7|-
TGTGCCAGCAGCTTGGGGGTCAGGGCTTTCTCCTACGAGCAGTACTTC
CASSLGVRAFSYEQYF
>TRBV5-1|-|TRBJ2-6|-
TGCGCCAGCAGCTCCGGACAGGGGGCCAACGTCCTGACTTTC
CASSSGQGANVLTF
>TRBV4-2|-|TRBJ2-2|-
TGTGCCAGCAGCCAAGAGATCACCCTAGGATACACCGGGGAGCTGTTTTTT
CASSQEITLGYTGELFF
>TRBV19|-|TRBJ1-1|-
TGTGCCAGTACCAAGGGCGACTACATGAACACTGAAGCTTTCTTT
CASTKGDYMNTEAFF
>TRBV11-2|-|TRBJ1-1|-
TGTGCCAGCACCCCCCAGGGGACTGAAGCTTTCTTT
CASTPQGTEAFF
>TRBV4-2|-|TRBJ1-2|TRBD1
TGTGCCAGCAGCCGGAAAATGGGACAGGGAACTAACTATGGCTACACCTTC
CASSRKMGQGTNYGYTF
>TRBV27|-|TRBJ2-1|TRBD2
TGTGCCAGCAGTTTACGGGGACTAGTGGGGAATGAGCAGTTCTTC
CASSLRGLVGNEQFF
>TRBV4-1|-|TRBJ2-4|-
TGCGCCAGCAGCCAAGATAGTGGGAGCATTCAGTACTTC
CASSQDSGSIQYF
>TRBV2|-|TRBJ1-6|TRBD1
TGTGCCAGCAGTGACCCAATGGGACAGGGGAATTCACCCCTCCACTTT
CASSDPMGQGNSPLHF
>TRBV9|-|TRBJ2-3|TRBD2
TGTGCCAGCAGCCTCGGACTAGCGTCGACAGATACGCAGTATTTT
CASSLGLASTDTQYF
>TRBV30|-|TRBJ1-2|TRBD1
TGTGCCTGGGGGACAGGGTCGGTCAACTATGGCTACACCTTC
CAWGTGSVNYGYTF
>TRBV6-6|-|TRBJ2-7|TRBD1
TGTGCCAGCAGTCTACGCGGACAGGGCGGCGAGCAGTACTTC
CASSLRGQGGEQYF
>TRBV27|-|TRBJ1-2|-
TGTGCCAGCAGTTTATCCCTTCTTGAAGTCCGCGGTGGCTACACCTTC
CASSLSLLEVRGGYTF
>TRBV5-6|-|TRBJ1-1|TRBD1
TGTGCCAGCAGCGAGGGGGGACAGGGGCGAACTGAAGCTTTCTTT
CASSEGGQGRTEAFF
>TRBV19|-|TRBJ2-2|TRBD1
TGTGCCAGTAGTAAAGGACAGGGGGTTAACACCGGGGAGCTGTTTTTT
CASSKGQGVNTGELFF
>TRBV5-8|few|TRBJ1-5|-
TGTGCCAGCAGCTCTATCGGACTTAGAATCAATCAGCCCCAGCATTTT
CASSSIGLRINQPQHF
>TRBV29-1|-|TRBJ1-2|-
TGCAGCGTTGAAACAGTAGTCTATGGCTACACCTTC
CSVETVVYGYTF
>TRBV12-2|few|TRBJ1-5|-
TGTGCAAGTCGCTTAGGGCGGGGAGTTTACAATCAGCCCCAGCATTTT
CASRLGRGVYNQPQHF
>TRBV27|-|TRBJ1-1|TRBD1
TGTGCCAGCAGTTTATCGCGGACAGGTGAAGCTTTCTTT
CASSLSRTGEAFF
>TRBV4-1|-|TRBJ1-4|-
TGCGCCAGCAGCCAAGATTGGGGGGGCGACGAAAAACTGTTTTTT
CASSQDWGGDEKLFF
>TRBV29-1|-|TRBJ2-7|TRBD2
TGCAGCGTTGAAGAGGCGGGGGGATCCTACGAGCAGTACTTC
CSVEEAGGSYEQYF
>TRBV9|-|TRBJ1-3|-
TGTGCCAGCAGCGTAGCAGGAGGGCTCGGAAACACCATATATTTT
CASSVAGGLGNTIYF
>TRBV30|-|TRBJ2-7|-
TGTGCCTGGAGTGGGGGAGCCTACGAGCAGTACTTC
CAWSGGAYEQYF
>TRBV6-1|-|TRBJ2-7|-
TGTGCCAGCAGTGTAGCGGGACAGGACCTCTACGAGCAGTACTTC
CASSVAGQDLYEQYF
>TRBV7-8|once|TRBJ1-2|TRBD1
TGTGCCAGCAGCACGGGACAGCACTATGGCTACACCTTC
CASSTGQHYGYTF
>TRBV10-3|-|TRBJ2-1|TRBD2
TGTGCCATCAGTGAGGGTAGGCTAGCGGGGATCAATGAGCAGTTCTTC
CAISEGRLAGINEQFF
>TRBV5-8|-|TRBJ2-6|-
TGTGCCAGCAGGACTGACAGAGACTCTGGGGCCAACGTCCTGACTTTC
CASRTDRDSGANVLTF
>TRBV27|-|TRBJ1-2|TRBD1
TGTGCCAGCAGTACACAGGGGGCCTTGTCTACTAACTATGGCTACACCTTC
CASSTQGALSTNYGYTF
>TRBV28|once|TRBJ2-7|-
TGTGCCAGCAGGGCCTTGAGCCCCCCCGGGACAATACGTGAAGGTAGCTCCTACGAGCAGTACTTC
CASRALSPPGTIREGSSYEQYF
>TRBV7-8|-|TRBJ2-1|-
TGTGCCAGCAGCTTACCGATCCGACTAGGAAGAAATGAGCAGTTCTTC
CASSLPIRLGRNEQFF
>TRBV6-4|-|TRBJ2-2|TRBD1
TGTGCCAGCAGCGAGGGACAGGGAACCGGGGAGCTGTTTTTT
CASSEGQGTGELFF
>TRBV19|-|TRBJ2-5|TRBD1
TGTGCCAGTAGTCTGACAGGCCAGGGGGCCCAGTACTTC
CASSLTGQGAQYF
>TRBV15|few|TRBJ1-1|-
TGTGCCACCAGCAGGGGCAGGGGAGGGATAGTCACTGAAGCTTTCTTT
CATSRGRGGIVTEAFF
>TRBV6-5|few|TRBJ1-2|TRBD1
TGTGCCAGCAGTTACGGAGGGGGCGCGGGTGGCTACACCTTC
CASSYGGGAGGYTF
>TRBV6-5|-|TRBJ2-7|TRBD1
TGTGCCAGCAGTTACACAGGGGGGTCCTACGAGCAGTACTTC
CASSYTGGSYEQYF
>TRBV7-3|-|TRBJ1-4|-
TGTGCCAGCAGCCCCGGACAGACAACTAATGAAAAACTGTTTTTT
CASSPGQTTNEKLFF
>TRBV6-1|-|TRBJ2-2|TRBD2
TGTGCCAGCAGTGAAGCGCGGCGGGGGGGCCATGTCGGGGAGCTGTTTTTT
CASSEARRGGHVGELFF
>TRBV10-3|-|TRBJ2-3|-
TGTGCCACCTACCAAGGAGCAGGGGCCCCCACAGATACGCAGTATTTT
CATYQGAGAPTDTQYF
>TRBV5-8|-|TRBJ1-2|-
TGTGCCAGCAGCTTGTCAAGACACACTAACTATGGCTACACCTTC
CASSLSRHTNYGYTF
>TRBV30|few|TRBJ1-2|-
TGTGCCTGGAGTGGTGCAGAAATAGGCTACACCTTC
CAWSGAEIGYTF
>TRBV7-2|few|TRBJ2-5|TRBD2
TGTGCCAGCAGCTTAGGTGGTAGCGGGGAGGGGGAGACCCAGTACTTC
CASSLGGSGEGETQYF
>TRBV5-1|-|TRBJ2-1|TRBD1
TGCGCCAGCAGCTTTTTCGGGACAGCCGACAATGAGCAGTTCTTC
CASSFFGTADNEQFF
>TRBV27|-|TRBJ1-2|TRBD1
TGTGCCAGCAGTCCGATGGGACAGGGAACTAAAGGCTACACCTTC
CASSPMGQGTKGYTF
>TRBV10-3|-|TRBJ1-1|-
TGTGCCATCAGTGAGGTAGGGGGCACTGAAGCTTTCTTT
CAISEVGGTEAFF
>TRBV6-6|-|TRBJ1-2|-
TGTGCCAGCAGTTACTCGCAGGGCCTTGGAGCAGGCTACACCTTC
CASSYSQGLGAGYTF
>TRBV7-3|-|TRBJ2-1|TRBD2
TGTGCCAGCAGCAGACTAGCGGGGGGCTCTAATGAGCAGTTCTTC
CASSRLAGGSNEQFF